This T cell receptor (beta chain) was sequenced for a study of T cell repertoires in ileal Crohn's disease (dated by TCRdb to the late 2010s). Regarding the study in general: The median duration of disease was 7.9 years, and at the time of surgery approximately 33% of patients were active smokers. Every patient underwent surgery because of a complication, which was stricturing disease in approximately 60% and penetrating disease in around 40%. Roughly half of the patients were given postoperative therapy, with roughly 20 on anti-TNF agents and 11 on thiopurines. Biopsies taken from the proximal margin of the surgical specimen were designated as MI samples. For commercial TCRB immunosequencing, about 0.45 micrograms of biopsy DNA were submitted for each sample. TCR repertoire analysis was done in 50 to 70 Crohn's disease patients from a prospective multicentre cohort. The study was conducted in parallel with a multicentre cohort built to find predictors of early endoscopic recurrence after ileocolonic resection. A Rutgeerts score higher than i0 was the definition used for endoscopic postoperative recurrence. A total of roughly 170 mucosal samples from 57 patients were sequenced, collected from several sites on the surgical specimen and at postoperative endoscopy. Findings and caveats that apply to the study as a whole: Endoscopic recurrence was linked to a higher percentage of high-frequency clones at surgery, and recurrence occurred in every patient whose clonality exceeded 26.8% (18/57). A significantly higher proportion of clonal expansions was observed in active smokers at surgery than in non-smokers (approximately 26% vs 17%, p=0.02). Compared with CD4 T cells, sorted CD8 T cells contained more high-frequency clones, which suggests that the mucosal expansions were mostly CD8. Mucosal CD4 and CD8 T cells were sorted and sequenced only in a subgroup of patients, the size of which was not stated.

The method behind the library was the immunoSEQ multiplex PCR assay. CDR3 regions were amplified from genomic DNA by Adaptive Biotechnology using a two-step, amplification bias-controlled multiplex PCR. Primers covering every V and J gene segment were used in the first PCR, while barcodes and Illumina adapters were added in the second PCR. CDR3 libraries were sequenced using an Illumina instrument. As for how the authors treated the data: Analysis combined the vendor-provided pipelines with custom analysis of raw data in R/Bioconductor under R version 3.3.0. Clonality, which ranges from 0 to 1, was calculated as the inverse of the normalised Shannon entropy across all productive clones. High-frequency clones were defined as the share of the repertoire taken up by the top 100 clones, keeping only clones that passed a 95% confidence test. Overlap between samples was measured with the Morisita-Horn index, while repertoire diversity was measured with the Simpson index. TCRdb holds this immuneACCESS table with in-frame rearrangements only. Some clones are missing; in checked studies, unresolved V genes explain under half, and the rest has no known cause. V, J and clone size were drawn from that table, and D and trimming were deduced from the DNA. The sample yields roughly 6,800 clones; roughly 78% were counted once. Roughly 45% of the sample belongs to the ten largest clones.

The time point label for this specimen denotes: proximal margin of the surgical specimen (macroscopically non-inflamed). Adults with ileal or ileocolonic Crohn's disease and an indication for ileocolonic resection were eligible for inclusion. Whole ileal mucosal biopsies were stored frozen at -80°C before DNA extraction. Genomic DNA was isolated from frozen whole biopsies using a TRizol-based method, and the DNA was quantified with a NanoDrop 2000 spectrophotometer. A note on this clone: What antigen it recognizes has not been identified. Nothing much larger sits one base from this clone, and base qualities are not available.

Trimming takes 6 bases off V and 1 base off J; junction bases not matched to a gene: 9. From its cysteine to its phenylalanine, the CDR3 spans 15 amino acids. The kept DNA is CDR3 alone, 45 bases in frame from the first base. From the germline V gene, CDR1 is MNHEY and CDR2 is SVGAGI. Sequencing was carried out using ileal tissue. This receptor chain uses TRBV6-5 and TRBJ2-7; the central 7 bases match TRBD1. The origin of this receptor is an adult with Crohn's disease. The nucleotides read TGTGCCAGCAGAAGTACAGGGGCCGCATCCTACGAGCAGTACTTC. This yields the protein CASRSTGAASYEQYF.